The rows below give T cell receptor beta chains drawn from one sample of a study of blood T cells in healthy people across ages. Using its own MiXCR run on the 5' RACE reads, TCRdb lists one record per CDR3 protein. The sample holds about 1.5 million distinct CDR3 sequences, around 40% seen once. The sample consisted of blood. The receptors shown here come from a woman aged 18-29 years in good health. CDR3s include the opening cysteine and the closing phenylalanine or tryptophan. A D gene is named only where the DNA matches it firmly. Some rows have no size entry. The others give once, few or many, or a class for an expanded clone.

>.|TRBJ2-3|TRBV11-2|.
TGTGCCAGCAGCTTCGCAGGGCCAGATACGCAGTATTTT
CASSFAGPDTQYF
>.|TRBJ2-7|TRBV7-2|few
TGTGCCAGCAGCTTAGTTCAGGTTGGGCCCTACGAGCAGTACTTC
CASSLVQVGPYEQYF
>.|TRBJ2-5|TRBV7-2|.
TGTGCCAACGGAGGACCGTCCCAGACCCAGTACTTC
CANGGPSQTQYF
>TRBD1|TRBJ2-7|TRBV5-4|.
TGTGCCAGCAGACGGACAGGGGGCAACTACGAGCAGTACTTC
CASRRTGGNYEQYF
>TRBD1|TRBJ2-7|TRBV20-1|.
TGCAGTGCTAGAGTGCCCCAGGGACAGGGGGTCTCATACGAGCAGTACTTC
CSARVPQGQGVSYEQYF
>.|TRBJ2-5|TRBV25-1|few
TGTGCCAGCAGTGAAGGATCCGGGACACCACAAGAGACCCAGTACTTC
CASSEGSGTPQETQYF
>TRBD1|TRBJ1-5|TRBV7-8|.
TGTGCCAGCAGCTTACGGATCGGGACAGGGGATGGGTTCAATCAGCCCCAGCATTTT
CASSLRIGTGDGFNQPQHF
>.|TRBJ2-7|TRBV3-1|.
TGTGCCAGCAGTAGAAGACCAACCTACTCCTACGAGCAGTACTTC
CASSRRPTYSYEQYF
>.|TRBJ1-2|TRBV6-5|.
TGTGCCAGCAGTTACTCGTCAGGGTTCTATGGCTACACCTTC
CASSYSSGFYGYTF
>TRBD2|TRBJ2-1|TRBV20-1|few
TGCAGTGCTACCAGGACTAGCGGGAGTTGGGTTTATGAGCAGTTCTTC
CSATRTSGSWVYEQFF
>TRBD2|TRBJ2-3|TRBV2|.
TGTGCCAGCAGTGAGAGTGTAACGGGAGGGAGCGATACGCAGTATTTT
CASSESVTGGSDTQYF
>.|TRBJ2-5|TRBV28|.
TGTGCCAGCAACCCTAGCGTCTTCTCCTACAATGAGCAGTACTTC
CASNPSVFSYNEQYF
>.|TRBJ1-1|TRBV25-1|.
TGTGCCAGCCGAGGGGCTTACACTGAAGCTTTCTTT
CASRGAYTEAFF
>.|TRBJ1-5|TRBV12-3/TRBV12-4|.
TGTGCCAGCAGCTGGACGGCAAGGGGCAATCAGCCCCAGCATTTT
CASSWTARGNQPQHF
>.|TRBJ2-2|TRBV7-7|.
TGTGCTAGCAGCCGGGACGGAGGCTCGATCGGGGAGCTGTTTTTT
CASSRDGGSIGELFF
>.|TRBJ2-1|TRBV2|.
TGTGCCAGCAGTGCGGTCGGGCTCGCAGTCTACAATGAGCAGTTCTTC
CASSAVGLAVYNEQFF
>TRBD1|TRBJ1-1|TRBV20-1|once
TGCAGTGCTTTTGGACAGGGCACTGAAGCTTTCTTT
CSAFGQGTEAFF
>.|TRBJ2-1|TRBV7-3|.
TGTGCCAGCAGCTCGTCCTCGGGAAGGTCATCCGAGCAGTTCTTC
CASSSSSGRSSEQFF
>.|TRBJ2-3|TRBV7-7|.
TGTGCTAGCAGCCCCGACGGGCGGGGCACAGATGCGCAGTATTTT
CASSPDGRGTDAQYF
>.|TRBJ1-1|TRBV6-5|few
TGTGCCAGCAGTTATGACAGGCCCGACCAAGACCGCGAAGCTTTCTTT
CASSYDRPDQDREAFF
>TRBD1|TRBJ2-4|TRBV5-1|few
TGCGCCAGCAGCGAGGGGACAGTAGCCAAAAACATTCAGTACTTC
CASSEGTVAKNIQYF
>.|TRBJ2-1|TRBV7-3|few
TGTGCCAGCAGCTTAGGGGTTTTTGGCAATGAGCAGTTCTTC
CASSLGVFGNEQFF
>.|TRBJ2-5|TRBV5-6|.
TGTGCCAGCACTTCCCAGACCCAGTACTTC
CASTSQTQYF
>.|TRBJ1-6|TRBV18|many
TGTGCCAGCTCACGACCCCAGAATTCACCCCTCCACTTT
CASSRPQNSPLHF
>TRBD1|TRBJ1-1|TRBV12-3/TRBV12-4|.
TGTGCCAGCAGAAAACGGGACAGATATAACACTGAAGCTTTCTTT
CASRKRDRYNTEAFF
>.|TRBJ1-2|TRBV25-1|.
TGTGCCAGCAGTGAATATGGGATTTCCTATGGCTACACCTTC
CASSEYGISYGYTF
>.|TRBJ2-7|TRBV10-3|.
TGTGCCATCAGTGTTGGGCCAGGTGTCTCCTGCGAGCAGTACTTC
CAISVGPGVSCEQYF
>TRBD2|TRBJ2-1|TRBV25-1|.
TGTGCCAGCAGTGGGACTAGCGGGGCCGACCCTTTTTACAATGAGCAGTTCTTC
CASSGTSGADPFYNEQFF
>TRBD1|TRBJ2-1|TRBV12-5|.
TGTGCTAGTGGCGCGACAGGGCTTTACAATGAGCAGTTCTTC
CASGATGLYNEQFF
>TRBD2|TRBJ2-2|TRBV12-3/TRBV12-4|.
TGTGCCAGCAGTCTGAGACTAGCGGCCGCGAACACCGGGGAGCTGTTTTTT
CASSLRLAAANTGELFF
>.|TRBJ2-1|TRBV11-1|few
TGTGCCAGCGGCCTTCGACGCAATGAGCAGTTCTTC
CASGLRRNEQFF
>TRBD2|TRBJ2-7|TRBV9|.
TGTGCCAACAGCGTAGGCCCCCAACTAGCGGGGGTAGTCTACGAGCAGTACTTC
CANSVGPQLAGVVYEQYF
>.|TRBJ2-1|TRBV27|few
TGTGCCAGCAGTTTAGGGGCAGGTGGTTCCTACGAGCAGTTCTTC
CASSLGAGGSYEQFF
>.|TRBJ2-1|TRBV5-1|.
TGCGCCAGCAGCTTGATCAGCGCGGGATCCTACAATGAGCAGTTCTTC
CASSLISAGSYNEQFF
>.|TRBJ2-7|TRBV2|.
TGTGCCAGCAGTGAACTGGACTACCTTTCCTACGAGCAGTACTTC
CASSELDYLSYEQYF
>.|TRBJ2-1|TRBV7-9|once
TGTGCCAGCAGCTTAGCAATCGGGAGAACGGGGAATGAGCAGTTCTTC
CASSLAIGRTGNEQFF
>.|TRBJ1-1|TRBV4-3|few
TGCGCCAGCAGCCAACAAAGGGGGATTAGCACTGAAGCTTTCTTT
CASSQQRGISTEAFF
>.|TRBJ2-7|TRBV20-1|.
TGCAGTGCTAGAGACCTAGCCCTCCCATACAATGAGCAGTACTTC
CSARDLALPYNEQYF
>.|TRBJ1-2|TRBV7-2|few
TGTGCCAGCAACTCCCGCGGAGCTAACTATGGCTACACCTTC
CASNSRGANYGYTF
>TRBD2|TRBJ2-1|TRBV11-2|.
TGTGCCAGCAGCCTTCCGACTAGCGGGGGGGGCTCCTACAATGAGCAGTTCTTC
CASSLPTSGGGSYNEQFF
>.|TRBJ2-2|TRBV28|.
TGTGGGGCCCGGGCCAGGGGATCCACCGGGGAGCTGTTTTTT
CGARARGSTGELFF
>.|TRBJ2-1|TRBV13|few
TGTGCCAGCAGCAATCCCCTAGGTCTTTCCTCCTACAATGAGCAGTTCTTC
CASSNPLGLSSYNEQFF
>.|TRBJ1-1|TRBV5-1|.
TGCGCCAGCAGCTTGCCGGACCTTAACACTGAAGCTTTCTTT
CASSLPDLNTEAFF
>.|TRBJ1-5|TRBV6-6|few
TGTGCCAGCAACCTAAGGGGCTACCGGGGTAATCAGCCCCAGCATTTT
CASNLRGYRGNQPQHF
>.|TRBJ1-2|TRBV12-3/TRBV12-4|few
TGTGCCAGCAGTCCCCAAATCGACTATGGCTACACCTTC
CASSPQIDYGYTF
>TRBD1|TRBJ2-7|TRBV28|.
TGTGCCAGCAGTTATCTAGGGGGCCGGTACGAGCAGTACTTC
CASSYLGGRYEQYF
>TRBD2|TRBJ2-7|TRBV20-1|.
TGCAGTGCTAGAACTAGCGGGACCCCCGAGCAGTACTTC
CSARTSGTPEQYF
>.|TRBJ1-1|TRBV6-1|.
TGTGCCAGCGGCCACACAGAGAACACTGAAGCTTTCTTT
CASGHTENTEAFF
>TRBD1|TRBJ2-5|TRBV27|.
TGTGCCAGCAACGGACAGGGGCCCTACGAACAGTACTTC
CASNGQGPYEQYF
>TRBD1|TRBJ1-4|TRBV4-1|.
TGCGCCAGCAGCCAAGGACAGGGGATAACTAATGAAAAACTGTTTTTT
CASSQGQGITNEKLFF
>.|TRBJ1-5|TRBV20-1|.
TGCAGTGCTAGAGGACAGTACTCTGGCAATCAGCCCCAGCATTTT
CSARGQYSGNQPQHF
>TRBD2|TRBJ2-3|TRBV9|few
TGCGCCAGCAGCGTTAGCGGGGCTAGCACAGATACGCAGTATTTT
CASSVSGASTDTQYF
>.|TRBJ2-3|TRBV6-5|.
TGTGCCAGCAGTTACTCCAGACTAGGAGGAGGAGATACGCAGTATTTT
CASSYSRLGGGDTQYF
>TRBD1|TRBJ2-3|TRBV15|.
TGTGCCACCAGCATCCGCACAGGGGCGACAGATACGCAGTATTTT
CATSIRTGATDTQYF
>.|TRBJ2-1|TRBV4-2|.
TGTGCCAGCATCCAAGATATATCAGGAGGGTATAGTGAGCAGTTCTTC
CASIQDISGGYSEQFF